The clone carrying this TCR beta chain was seen once. As yet, its antigen is unknown. The record originates from a study of CD8 T cells in ankylosing spondylitis. Study-level findings and limits: Ankylosing spondylitis blood seemed to carry a telltale TCR beta motif made of roughly 8 highly homologous variants.

Making use of molecular barcodes, quantitative 5'-RACE generated TCR beta libraries. TCRdb called the 5' RACE reads again in MiXCR, with one record for every CDR3 protein. The table has about 540,000 distinct CDR3 sequences, over 9.5% seen once. The clonotype originates from a male donor with ankylosing spondylitis. The sequencing input was blood, either unsorted or a sorted T cell fraction (not recorded which).

The CDR3 coding sequence is TGTGCCAGCAGCCCTGGCGGGACAGGGGGAGAGACCCAGTACTTC. It yields the protein CASSPGGTGGETQYF. The rearrangement joins TRBV11-3 to TRBJ2-5; TRBD1 agrees at 11 bases. This CDR3 has 15 amino acids. Germline CDR1 and CDR2: SGHNT and YENEEA. Trimming cost V 5 bases and J 4 bases; bases outside gene matches: 6.